The 21 T cell receptor beta chains below were found in one sample sequenced in a study of T cells expressing NK-cell markers. TCRdb re-analyzed the 5' RACE reads; it lists each CDR3 protein once, without DNA. This sample's clone table lists roughly 450,000 distinct CDR3 sequences. Sequencing was done on a sample of blood T cells: a sorted CD56 or NKG2C T cell subset, CD4+ or CD8+ T cells, or bulk PBMC T cells (not recorded which). These receptors came from a woman in her fifties or sixties in good health.

The chain carries TRBV12-3 or TRBV12-4 and TRBJ1-2. The CDR3 loop spans 13 amino acids. The CDR3 is CASRLTTTYGYTF.

J is TRBJ2-2 and V is TRBV10-2; TCRdb reports TRBD2, a call that lacks DNA to check it against. This CDR3 is 19 amino acids long. Germline V lookup: CDR1 WSHSY, CDR2 SAAADI. The CDR3 sequence: CASRPLAGGPLNPTGELFF.

This chain joins TRBV4-1 and TRBJ1-5; TCRdb gives TRBD1 as the D gene, but with no DNA this cannot be confirmed. This CDR3 has 15 amino acids. Looked up from germline, CDR1 is MGHRA and CDR2 is YSYEKL. The CDR3 protein is CASSRDRVGDQPQHF.

This chain uses TRBV7-2 with TRBJ2-1. The germline V gene has CDR1 SGHTA and CDR2 FQGNSA. This CDR3 is 13 amino acids long. The CDR3 loop is CASRKPRGDEQFF.

The chain has TRBV27 and TRBJ2-1; TCRdb's D call, TRBD1, is unchecked because there is no DNA. The germline CDR1 and CDR2 sequences are MNHEY and SMNVEV (reference sequence). This CDR3 has 15 residues. The CDR3 loop reads CASSPPGRRYNEQFF.

The rearrangement joins TRBV5-6 to TRBJ2-3; the D gene TCRdb calls, TRBD2, cannot be checked with no DNA. CDR3 length: 18 amino acids. CDR1 and CDR2 from the germline V gene are SGHDT and YYEEEE. The CDR3: CASSLVTSGSIYPDTQYF.

This chain connects TRBV7-9 to TRBJ2-5. The CDR3 totals 13 residues. Germline assignment: CDR1 SEHNR and CDR2 FQNEAQ (reference sequence). The CDR3 spells CASSFGHQETQYF.

The chain joins TRBV6-1 to TRBJ1-5; TCRdb outputs TRBD1, but without DNA this stays unchecked. The germline V gene has CDR1 MNHNS and CDR2 SASEGT. CDR3 length: 14 amino acids. This chain's CDR3 is CASTRGGAGQPQHF.

V and J are TRBV5-4 and TRBJ2-5; the TCRdb call, TRBD2, lacks DNA for checking. This CDR3 contains 16 residues. Germline assignment: CDR1 SGHNT and CDR2 YYREEE (reference sequence). This CDR3 is CASSLGTSGIQETQYF.

The chain joins TRBV3-1 to TRBJ2-7; lacking DNA, the TRBD2 call made by TCRdb goes unchecked. This CDR3 region has 13 residues. Germline V lookup: CDR1 LGHDT, CDR2 YNNKEL (reference sequence). This CDR3 is CASSQVAGGASYF.

This chain connects TRBV28 to TRBJ2-1; absent DNA, TCRdb's TRBD1 call cannot be checked. In germline, CDR1 is MDHEN, CDR2 SYDVKM. The CDR3 extends over 14 amino acids. CDR3 sequence: CASLGGGSYNEQFF.

This sequence joins TRBV14 and TRBJ2-3; without DNA, the TCRdb call of TRBD2 cannot be checked. Germline CDR1 reads SGHDN; CDR2 reads FVKESK. This CDR3 is built from 18 residues. CDR3 sequence: CASSRRAGDARRTDTQYF.

The rearrangement uses TRBV6-1 and TRBJ2-2; TCRdb's D call of TRBD1 is untestable without DNA. CDR1 MNHNS and CDR2 SASEGT come from the germline V gene. The CDR3 runs to 16 residues. The CDR3 sequence: CASSERRPGDTGELFF.

The chain employs TRBV25-1 and TRBJ2-2; the TRBD2 assignment by TCRdb is unverifiable without DNA. Per the germline V gene, CDR1 is MGHDK and CDR2 is SYGVNS. The CDR3 is made up of 14 amino acids. The CDR3 protein is CASSAVGVGRELFF.

The CDR3 protein is CASSTGTGAFGQYF. The chain employs TRBV12-3 or TRBV12-4 and TRBJ2-7; TCRdb names TRBD1, which stays unverified in the absence of DNA. CDR3 size: 14 residues.

The chain carries TRBV11-2 and TRBJ1-1; TCRdb's D call of TRBD1 is untestable without DNA. CDR3 length: 15 amino acids. Germline assignment: CDR1 SGHAT and CDR2 FQNNGV. CDR3 residues: CASSLWDGLKAEAFF.

The chain carries TRBV29-1 and TRBJ1-5; the TCRdb D gene call, TRBD1, has no DNA to confirm it. The CDR3 contains 13 residues. Germline loops: CDR1 SQVTM, CDR2 ANQGSEA. The chain's CDR3 is CSVETGSNQPQHF.

The genes are TRBV29-1 and TRBJ2-7; TCRdb outputs TRBD1, but without DNA this stays unchecked. The CDR3 totals 14 residues. Germline V lookup: CDR1 SQVTM, CDR2 ANQGSEA. The CDR3 reads CSVAPGQGRYEQYF.

V is TRBV5-5 and J is TRBJ2-7; TCRdb proposes TRBD2, but this gene call is untestable without DNA. Germline CDR1 SGHKS, CDR2 YYEKEE (reference sequence). The CDR3 has 16 residues. The CDR3 region is CASSYGLAGSPYEQYF.

The chain combines TRBV20-1 with TRBJ1-3; checking the TCRdb D call of TRBD1 is not possible without DNA. There are 11 residues in the CDR3. CDR1 and CDR2 from the germline V gene are DFQATT and SNEGSKA (reference sequence). Here the CDR3 reads CSVRGGNTIYF.

This rearrangement joins TRBV5-6 to TRBJ2-2; no DNA is available, so the TRBD2 call from TCRdb remains unchecked. The length of the CDR3 is 13 residues. Germline V gene lookup returns CDR1 SGHDT and CDR2 YYEEEE. The CDR3 protein is CASSSRETGELFF.